Sequencing of this T cell receptor beta chain was carried out in a study of T cell changes during pregnancy in multiple sclerosis. Sequencing used immunoSEQ multiplex PCR; TCRdb keeps in-frame clones, though not all of them. The table lists some 16,000 clones, approximately 85% of them singletons. The germline CDR1 and CDR2 sequences are LGHNA and YSLEER. This CDR3 region has 17 residues. Trimming left V 0 bases short and J 4 bases short, with 17 bases between. This sequence originates from a female donor in good health, enrolled as a control in a pregnancy study. The source was CD8+ T cells from peripheral blood mononuclear cells, collected in the second trimester of pregnancy. The gene calls are TRBV4-3 and TRBJ2-3; possibly TRBD2 for D (7 bases). The CDR3 sequence is CASSQDEGGNFADTQYF. DNA for the CDR3: TGCGCCAGCAGCCAAGATGAGGGGGGGAACTTCGCAGATACGCAGTATTTT.